These 14 T cell receptor beta chains were all obtained from the same sample, sequenced in a study of cytomegalovirus exposure and HLA in healthy donors. Use of 60 Vbeta and 13 Jbeta primers characterized the PCR. Only in-frame clones appear in the TCRdb table, and some are missing; sequencing was by immunoSEQ multiplex PCR. The table has 100,000 to 120,000 clones, 65% to 85% seen once. Input material: PBMCs. The receptors shown here come from a woman younger than 45 in good health and CMV-seropositive.

The chain combines TRBV27 with TRBJ1-2, with 8 bases lining up with TRBD1. CDR1 is MNHEY and CDR2 is SMNVEV in the germline V gene (reference sequence). Trimming took 8 bases from V and 4 from J; bases not matched to a gene: 6. There are 13 residues in the CDR3. CDR3 bases: TGTGCCAGCTCTGGGACAGGCTCCTATGGCTACACCTTC. It translates to CASSGTGSYGYTF.

The V and J genes are TRBV11-3 and TRBJ1-6; 12 nucleotides agree with TRBD1. Germline V lookup: CDR1 SGHNT, CDR2 YENEEA. The CDR3 has 15 amino acids. The J segment lost 14 bases and the V segment lost 5 bases, leaving 10 bases of the junction unmatched. CDR3 nucleotides: TGTGCCAGCAGCCCCGGGACAGGGGGCTTTTTATCCCTCCACTTT. Translated, it gives CASSPGTGGFLSLHF.

This chain joins TRBV11-2 and TRBJ2-4; 14 bases are shared with TRBD2. The germline CDR1 and CDR2 sequences are SGHAT and FQNNGV. The CDR3 totals 15 residues. With 5 bases clipped from V and 10 bases from J, the junction kept 7 bases outside the gene matches. CDR3 DNA sequence: TGTGCCAGCAGCCCGGGACTAGCGGGGGCCCATATTCAGTACTTC. Its translation: CASSPGLAGAHIQYF.

The CDR3 reads CASTSSGNGPNEQFF. The CDR3 DNA reads TGTGCCAGCACCTCCAGCGGGAATGGACCCAATGAGCAGTTCTTC. The rearrangement joins TRBV2 to TRBJ2-1, with 7 bases identical to TRBD2. Unmatched junction bases numbered 12, after V lost 7 bases and J lost 6 bases. This CDR3 contains 15 residues. In germline, CDR1 is SNHLY, CDR2 FYNNEI.

The CDR3 spells CASSASRDRGYNEQFF. The DNA for the CDR3 is TGTGCCAGCAGCGCTAGCCGGGACAGGGGCTACAATGAGCAGTTCTTC. The rearrangement uses TRBV13 and TRBJ2-1; 10 nucleotides agree with TRBD1. V lost 5 bases and J lost 3; bases outside the gene matches: 7. CDR3 size: 16 residues. The germline gives CDR1 PRHDT, CDR2 FYEKMQ (reference sequence). The full variable domain, completed using reference TRBV13 and TRBJ2-1, is AAGVIQSPRHLIKEKRETATLKCYPIPRHDTVYWYQQGPGQDPQFLISFYEKMQSDKGSIPDRFSAQQFSDYHSELNMSSLELGDSALYFCASSASRDRGYNEQFFGPGTRLTVL.

The chain recombines TRBV6-5 with TRBJ1-1; tentatively, D is TRBD1 (6 bases). Germline V CDR1 and CDR2: MNHEY, SVGAGI. This CDR3 has 14 residues. Trimming removed 0 bases from V and 4 bases from J, with 9 bases in between. As DNA, the CDR3 is TGTGCCAGCAGTTACTCGAGCAGGGGCACTGAAGCTTTCTTT. It specifies CASSYSSRGTEAFF.

V and J are TRBV5-1 and TRBJ2-7, with D possibly matching TRBD1 (5 bases). This CDR3 is built from 14 residues. Per the germline V gene, CDR1 is SGHRS and CDR2 is YFSETQ. V was trimmed by 0 bases and J by 3 bases, leaving 10 bases between them. CDR3 region: CASSLDGRVYEQYF. CDR3 nucleotides: TGCGCCAGCAGCTTGGATGGCAGGGTCTACGAGCAGTACTTC.

On this clone itself: Germline is not matched at one junction end, which may reflect a read error. This rearrangement joins TRBV4-2 to TRBJ2-3; TRBD1 matches at 9 bases. The germline V gene has CDR1 LGHNA and CDR2 YNFKEQ. This CDR3 region has 12 residues. Written as DNA, the CDR3 is TGTGCCAGCAGCCACCCGGGACAGGGCCCGGATTTT. As protein: CASSHPGQGPDF.

J is TRBJ2-7 and V is TRBV4-2; TRBD2 agrees at 12 bases. The ends lost 4 bases at V and 4 bases at J; junction bases unmatched: 11. The germline gives CDR1 LGHNA, CDR2 YNFKEQ. This CDR3 is built from 17 residues. The CDR3 DNA reads as TGTGCCAGCAGCCGATCACAGACTAGCGGGAGTGGATACGAGCAGTACTTC. It yields the protein CASSRSQTSGSGYEQYF.

The CDR3 DNA reads as TGTGCCAGCTCACCGCTAACCAAAGCTCCAGGGGCTTTCAACTATGGCTACACCTTC. This translates into CASSPLTKAPGAFNYGYTF. The gene calls are TRBV18 and TRBJ1-2; D might be TRBD1 (6 bases). Trimming stripped 3 bases from V and 2 bases from J, with 25 bases between. The CDR3 is 19 residues long. The germline V gene encodes CDR1 KGHSH and CDR2 LQKENI.

The rearrangement joins TRBV27 to TRBJ2-2, with D maybe TRBD2 (6 bases). Per the germline V gene, CDR1 is MNHEY and CDR2 is SMNVEV (reference sequence). With 6 bases removed from V and 8 bases from J, the gap between germline ends came to 22 bases. This CDR3 spans 16 amino acids. Here the CDR3 DNA reads TGTGCCAGCAGGGCCGACGGGAGAGGGTCAGCTGGGGAGCTGTTTTTT. Its translation: CASRADGRGSAGELFF.

The sample holds one count of this clone. The rearrangement joins TRBV5-6 to TRBJ2-1; D is perhaps TRBD2 (6 bases). The CDR3 consists of 11 residues. Germline V CDR1 and CDR2: SGHDT, YYEEEE. V lost 0 bases and J lost 16, with 11 bases in between. Here the CDR3 reads CASSLGLVTFF. CDR3 sequence (DNA): TGTGCCAGCAGCTTGGGACTAGTAACTTTCTTC.

The chain is built from TRBV11-3 and TRBJ1-6; D possibly corresponds to TRBD1 (5 bases). The germline V gene encodes CDR1 SGHNT and CDR2 YENEEA. Trimming cost V 7 bases and J 0 bases, with 13 bases left between them. The CDR3 runs to 16 residues. DNA of the CDR3: TGTGCCAGCAAGAACAGGTTCACCTCCTATAATTCACCCCTCCACTTT. It yields the protein CASKNRFTSYNSPLHF.

This chain connects TRBV7-2 to TRBJ2-1, with TRBD2 matching 13 bases. The CDR3 is made up of 15 amino acids. The V gene end was trimmed by 6 bases and the J gene end by 9 bases; junction bases not matched to a gene: 8. Germline V gene data show CDR1 as SGHTA and CDR2 as FQGNSA. CDR3 residues: CASRRTSGGLIEQFF. The CDR3 nucleotides read TGTGCCAGCAGGCGGACTAGCGGGGGCCTCATTGAGCAGTTCTTC.